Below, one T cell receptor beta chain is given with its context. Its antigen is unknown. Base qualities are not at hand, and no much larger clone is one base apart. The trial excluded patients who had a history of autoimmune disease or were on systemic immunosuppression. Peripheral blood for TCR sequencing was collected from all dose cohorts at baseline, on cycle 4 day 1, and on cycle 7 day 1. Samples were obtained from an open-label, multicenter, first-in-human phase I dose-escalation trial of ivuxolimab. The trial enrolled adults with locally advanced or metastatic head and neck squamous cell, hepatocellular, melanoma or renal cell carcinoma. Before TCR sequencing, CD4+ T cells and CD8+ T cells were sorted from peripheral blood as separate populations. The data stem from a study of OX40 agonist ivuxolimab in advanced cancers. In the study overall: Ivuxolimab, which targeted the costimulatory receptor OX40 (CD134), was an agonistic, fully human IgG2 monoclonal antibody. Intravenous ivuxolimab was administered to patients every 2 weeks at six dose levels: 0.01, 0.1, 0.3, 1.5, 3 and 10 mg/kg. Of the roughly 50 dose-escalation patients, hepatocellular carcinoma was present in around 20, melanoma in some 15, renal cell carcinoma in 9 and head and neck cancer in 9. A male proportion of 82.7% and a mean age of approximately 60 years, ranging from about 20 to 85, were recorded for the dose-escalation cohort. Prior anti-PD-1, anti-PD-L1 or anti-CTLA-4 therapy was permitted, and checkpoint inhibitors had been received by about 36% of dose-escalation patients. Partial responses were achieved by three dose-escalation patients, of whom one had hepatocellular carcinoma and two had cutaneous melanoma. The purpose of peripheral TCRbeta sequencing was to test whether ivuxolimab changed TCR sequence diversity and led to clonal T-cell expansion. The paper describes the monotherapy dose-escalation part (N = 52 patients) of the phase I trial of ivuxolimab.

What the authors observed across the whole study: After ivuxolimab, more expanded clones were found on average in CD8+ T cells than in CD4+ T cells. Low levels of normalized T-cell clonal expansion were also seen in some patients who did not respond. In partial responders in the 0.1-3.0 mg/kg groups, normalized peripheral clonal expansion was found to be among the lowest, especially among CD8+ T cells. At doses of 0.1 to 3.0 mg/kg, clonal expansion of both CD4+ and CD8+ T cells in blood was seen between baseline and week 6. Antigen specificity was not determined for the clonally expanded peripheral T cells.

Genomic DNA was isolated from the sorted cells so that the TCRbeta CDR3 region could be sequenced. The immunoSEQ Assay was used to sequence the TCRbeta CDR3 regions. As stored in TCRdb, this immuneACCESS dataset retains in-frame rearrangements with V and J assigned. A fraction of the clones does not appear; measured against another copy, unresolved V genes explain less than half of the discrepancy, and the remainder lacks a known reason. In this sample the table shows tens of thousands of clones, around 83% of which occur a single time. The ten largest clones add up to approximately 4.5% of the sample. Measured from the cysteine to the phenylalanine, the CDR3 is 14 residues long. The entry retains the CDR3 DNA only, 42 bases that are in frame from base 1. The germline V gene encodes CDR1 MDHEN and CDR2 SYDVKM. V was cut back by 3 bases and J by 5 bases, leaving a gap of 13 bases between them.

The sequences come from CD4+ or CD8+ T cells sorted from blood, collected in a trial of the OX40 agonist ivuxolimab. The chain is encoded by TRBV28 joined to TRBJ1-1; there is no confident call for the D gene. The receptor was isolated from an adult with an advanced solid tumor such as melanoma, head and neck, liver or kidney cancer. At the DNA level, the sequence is TGTGCCAGCAGTTTGCCTAACTCGGGTACTGAAGCTTTCTTT. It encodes CASSLPNSGTEAFF.